One sample yielded the 2 T cell receptor beta chains listed below, sequenced in a study of response to subunit inactivated influenza vaccine (dated by TCRdb to 2016 to 2019). To prepare the library, RT-PCR was applied. Reads for this sample came from an Illumina HiSeq 2500. The raw public data were reprocessed by TCRdb itself: fastp quality trimming at Q25, MiXCR clonotype calling, in-frame beta chains only. Each entry is one CDR3 protein sequence, shown with its most common DNA and genes. The table for this sample lists just under 550,000 distinct CDR3 sequences; approximately 20% of them were counted only once. Of the sample, 2.5% to 3.5% falls within the top ten clones. These same data were also listed under a study on T cells expressing NK-cell markers. As that second paper reports: 5'RACE template switching, by which a universal primer site and unique molecular identifiers were added, was used to make TCR beta cDNA libraries.

The input for sequencing was CD4+ T cells sorted from PBMCs, taken approximately 13 days after vaccination. All receptors come from a man aged 50 to 60 who received an inactivated influenza vaccine. Donor details come from another sample of the same person, matched by shared clones.

V and J are TRBV20-1 and TRBJ1-2; D not resolved. Germline V gene data show CDR1 as DFQATT and CDR2 as SNEGSKA (reference sequence). V lost 0 bases and J 5 bases, leaving 10 bases between the germline ends. The CDR3 has 13 amino acids. The DNA of the CDR3 is TGCAGTGCTAGAGAAGGAGGGAGTTATGGCTACACCTTC. Translation: CSAREGGSYGYTF.

This clonotype was observed a handful of times. This chain links TRBV7-6 with TRBJ2-1; 7 bases fit TRBD1. J was trimmed by 3 bases and V by 8 bases; bases with no gene match: 1. The germline gives CDR1 SGHVS, CDR2 FNYEAQ. CDR3 length equals 12 residues. This CDR3 reads CASQGDYNEQFF. CDR3 DNA sequence: TGTGCCAGCCAGGGGGACTACAATGAGCAGTTCTTC.